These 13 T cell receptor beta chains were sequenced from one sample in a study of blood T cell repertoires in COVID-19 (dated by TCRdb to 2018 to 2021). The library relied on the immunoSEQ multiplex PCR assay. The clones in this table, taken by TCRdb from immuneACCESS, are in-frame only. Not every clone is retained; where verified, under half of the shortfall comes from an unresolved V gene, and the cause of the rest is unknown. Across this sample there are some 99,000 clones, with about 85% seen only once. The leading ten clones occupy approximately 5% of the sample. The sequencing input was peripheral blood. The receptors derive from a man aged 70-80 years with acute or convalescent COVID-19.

CDR3 bases: TGTGCCAGCATCCGAGTAGAAGCGGGGCGCACAGATACGCAGTATTTT. Its translation is CASIRVEAGRTDTQYF. This sequence joins TRBV6-6 and TRBJ2-3, with 7 bases lining up with TRBD2. The germline V gene has CDR1 MNHNY and CDR2 SVGAGI (reference sequence). The CDR3 has 16 amino acids. V shed 7 bases and J 1 base; nucleotides not matched to a gene: 11.

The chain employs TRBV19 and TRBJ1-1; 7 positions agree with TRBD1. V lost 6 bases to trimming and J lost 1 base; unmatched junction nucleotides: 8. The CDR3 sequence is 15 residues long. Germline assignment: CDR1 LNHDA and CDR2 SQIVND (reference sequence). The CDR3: CASSPKRQGNTEAFF. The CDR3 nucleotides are TGTGCCAGTAGCCCCAAGAGACAGGGGAACACTGAAGCTTTCTTT.

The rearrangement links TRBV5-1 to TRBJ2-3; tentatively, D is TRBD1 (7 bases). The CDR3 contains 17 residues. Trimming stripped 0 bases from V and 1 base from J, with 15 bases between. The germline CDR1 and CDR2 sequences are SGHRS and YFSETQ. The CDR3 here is CASSLGGGGSRTDTQYF. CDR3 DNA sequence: TGCGCCAGCAGCTTGGGAGGAGGGGGCTCCCGCACAGATACGCAGTATTTT.

CDR3 in DNA: TGCAGTGCTAGTGGGCGGGAATATAGCAATCAGCCCCAGCATTTT. Amino acid sequence: CSASGREYSNQPQHF. The chain joins TRBV20-1 to TRBJ1-5; no firm D call. The germline gives CDR1 DFQATT, CDR2 SNEGSKA (reference sequence). The CDR3 extends over 15 amino acids. Trimming removed 3 bases from V and 0 bases from J, with 12 bases in between.

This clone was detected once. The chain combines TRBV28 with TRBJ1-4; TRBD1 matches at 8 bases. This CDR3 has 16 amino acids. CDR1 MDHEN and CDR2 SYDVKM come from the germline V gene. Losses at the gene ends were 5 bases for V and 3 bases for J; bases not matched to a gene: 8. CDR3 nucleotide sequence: TGTGCCAGCAGTCTAAACCGGGACAGGCCTAATGAAAAACTGTTTTTT. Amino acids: CASSLNRDRPNEKLFF.

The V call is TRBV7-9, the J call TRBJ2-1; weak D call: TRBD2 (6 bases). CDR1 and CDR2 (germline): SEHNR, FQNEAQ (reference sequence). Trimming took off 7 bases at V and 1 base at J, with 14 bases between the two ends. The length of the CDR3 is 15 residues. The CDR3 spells CASTRGDLSYNEQFF. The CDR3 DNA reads TGTGCCAGCACCCGAGGGGACTTGTCCTACAATGAGCAGTTCTTC.

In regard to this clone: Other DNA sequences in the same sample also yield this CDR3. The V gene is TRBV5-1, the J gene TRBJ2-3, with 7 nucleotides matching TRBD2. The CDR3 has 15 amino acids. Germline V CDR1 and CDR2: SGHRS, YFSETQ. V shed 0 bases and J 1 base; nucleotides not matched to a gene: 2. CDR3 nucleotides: TGCGCCAGCAGCTTGGGCCTAGCGGGCACAGATACGCAGTATTTT. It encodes CASSLGLAGTDTQYF. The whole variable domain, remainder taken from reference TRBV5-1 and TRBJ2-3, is KAGVTQTPRYLIKTRGQQVTLSCSPISGHRSVSWYQQTPGQGLQFLFEYFSETQRNKGNFPGRFSGRQFSNSRSEMNVSTLELGDSALYLCASSLGLAGTDTQYFGPGTRLTVL.

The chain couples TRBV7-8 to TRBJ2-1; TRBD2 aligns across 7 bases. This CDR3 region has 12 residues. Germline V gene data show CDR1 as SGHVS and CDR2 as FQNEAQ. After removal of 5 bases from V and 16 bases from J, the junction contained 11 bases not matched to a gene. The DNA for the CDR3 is TGTGCCAGCAGCGATACCGGACTAGGAGGTTTCTTC. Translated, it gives CASSDTGLGGFF.

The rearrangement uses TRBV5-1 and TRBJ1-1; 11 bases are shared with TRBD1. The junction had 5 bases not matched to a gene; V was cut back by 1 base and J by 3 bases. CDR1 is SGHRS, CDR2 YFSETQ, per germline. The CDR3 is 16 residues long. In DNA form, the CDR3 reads TGCGCCAGCAGCTTGAGGACAGGGGGCTCAGACACTGAAGCTTTCTTT. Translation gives CASSLRTGGSDTEAFF.

CDR3 residues: CASSKPGGNTIYF. CDR3 in DNA: TGTGCCAGTAGTAAACCAGGGGGAAACACCATATATTTT. This chain uses TRBV19 with TRBJ1-3; tentatively, D is TRBD1 (5 bases). Germline V gives CDR1 LNHDA, CDR2 SQIVND (reference sequence). Between the trimmed V and J ends, which lost 4 bases and 4 bases, there was a span of 8 bases. The CDR3 sequence is 13 residues long. Together with reference TRBV19 and TRBJ1-3, the CDR3 gives the full variable domain: DGGITQSPKYLFRKEGQNVTLSCEQNLNHDAMYWYRQDPGQGLRLIYYSQIVNDFQKGDIAEGYSVSREKKESFPLTVTSAQKNPTAFYLCASSKPGGNTIYFGEGSWLTVV.

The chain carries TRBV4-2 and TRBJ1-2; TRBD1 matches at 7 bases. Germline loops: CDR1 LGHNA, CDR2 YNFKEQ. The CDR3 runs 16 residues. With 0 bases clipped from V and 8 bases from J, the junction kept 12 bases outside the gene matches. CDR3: CASSQDFGDRAEGYTF. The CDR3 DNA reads TGTGCCAGCAGCCAAGATTTCGGAGACAGGGCGGAAGGCTACACCTTC.

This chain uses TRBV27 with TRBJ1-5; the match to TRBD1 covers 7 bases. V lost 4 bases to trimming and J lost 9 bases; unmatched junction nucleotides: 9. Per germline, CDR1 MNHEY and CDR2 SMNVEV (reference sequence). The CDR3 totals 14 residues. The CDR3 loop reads CASSYAGRGLPQHF. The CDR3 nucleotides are TGTGCCAGCAGTTATGCCGGCAGGGGGTTGCCCCAGCATTTT.

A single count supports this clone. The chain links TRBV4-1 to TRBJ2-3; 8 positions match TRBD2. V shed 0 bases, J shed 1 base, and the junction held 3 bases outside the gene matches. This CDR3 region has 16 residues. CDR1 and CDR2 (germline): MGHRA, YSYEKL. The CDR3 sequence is CASSQDSGGGTDTQYF. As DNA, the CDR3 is TGCGCCAGCAGCCAAGATTCGGGGGGGGGCACAGATACGCAGTATTTT.